Listed here is a single TCR beta chain. A few counts support this clonotype. Its antigen is unknown. One base away there is no much larger clone; base qualities are not given. Every donor in the study was a healthy Caucasian. Three pairs of female monozygotic twins, all aged roughly 18 to 29 years, were included in the twin cohort. CD4+ and CD8+ T cell populations were isolated with positive isolation kits from Invitrogen. The sample originates from a study of identical twins (dated by TCRdb to the mid-2010s). Concerning the study at large: The study deep-sequenced TCR alpha and beta repertoires from monozygotic twins, unrelated adults of various ages and cord blood to test whether fetal clonotypes persist. To rule out contamination, the twin experiments were replicated at different times with different library preparation protocols. What the work shows at the level of the full study, not this receptor alone: Invariant T cells such as MAIT and iNKT could partly confound zero-insertion analyses, though diverse VJ usage argued against this for most clonotypes. Because the same donors could not be followed over many years, the conclusions depended on cross-sectional statistical analysis. In monozygotic twins, recombination models systematically underestimated out-of-frame TCR alpha sharing, but the models matched the sharing seen between unrelated individuals. Excess twin sharing in beta out-of-frame sequences was weaker because fewer shared sequences lowered the signal-to-noise ratio. Compared with coincidental sharing between unrelated individuals, out-of-frame TCR alpha sequences shared between twins had an excess of sequences with low generation probability. Abundant cord blood beta clonotypes had fewer insertions, young adult naive repertoires showed a similar but weaker trend, and memory repertoires showed no such trend.

The CDR3 covers 13 residues, taking in both the cysteine and the phenylalanine. Only the CDR3 DNA is retained, 39 bases long and in frame from the first base. At the junction V is shortened by 8 bases and J by 6 bases; bases outside the gene matches: 6. The germline V gene encodes CDR1 MRHNA and CDR2 SNTAGT. The library was prepared using 5' RACE. TCRdb names Illumina HiSeq 2000 as the instrument used. A universal primer binding site was introduced by template switching, and a unique molecular identifier was present in the final cDNA, enabling accurate counting of TCR cDNA molecules. Specific primers in the conserved constant-segment region were used to synthesize first-strand cDNA for TCR alpha and beta chains. Each cDNA library was double barcoded, with a SMART-Mk sample barcode plus Illumina barcodes, to control for contamination. TruSeq adapter sequences, together with Illumina sample barcodes, were added in two successive PCR steps. The TCR alpha and beta cDNA libraries were sequenced on the Illumina HiSeq platform using custom primers. The paper's processing steps were these. MiGEC was used to process raw reads and extract unique molecular identifiers, and MiXCR was used to find CDR3 positions. Recombination models were inferred per individual with the repgenHMM and IGoR tools using an EM algorithm. The tcR package in R was used for shared clonotype analysis, with sharing normalized by the product of cloneset sizes. To study raw recombination free of thymic and clonal selection effects, out-of-frame nonproductive sequences were analyzed. TCRdb redid the processing of the public reads, applying fastp at Q25 and MiXCR, and retained in-frame beta chains. Identical CDR3 proteins give one entry, which carries the most common genes and DNA. These V and J calls derive from TCRdb rather than the authors' analysis. This sample lists 500,000 to 550,000 distinct CDR3 sequences; less than 25% were detected once. The ten biggest clones cover 0.91% of the sample.

These data were also filed under a second study, of T cells expressing NK-cell markers. As described in the second report: TCR beta-chain repertoires were profiled in sorted CD3+CD56+NKG2C+, CD3+CD56+NKG2C- and CD3+CD56-NKG2C+ T-cell subsets from several donors. Seven of the eight sequenced donors were HCMV-seropositive and one was HCMV-seronegative. In several experiments an anti-gammadeltaTCR antibody was added to restrict sorting to alphabetaTCR-expressing T cells. In roughly six donors, the dominant CD3+CD56+NKG2C+ clonotypes ranked among the top 10 CD8+ clonotypes, making up 1.0-7.0% of CD8+ T cells. Those dominant clonotypes were again the most abundant among CD3+CD56-NKG2C+ cells in a handful of donors, at about 25-60.1%. It remained unclear whether the expanded NKG2C-expressing T cell clones were specific for HCMV antigens. All eight donors whose samples were sequenced were randomly selected healthy volunteers, three of them men and five women. HCMV-specific IgG was detected in serum with a commercial ELISA kit to determine HCMV serostatus. MIGEC was used to demultiplex reads and group the reads by UMI, and MiTCR was used to assemble and quantify clonotypes. To remove erroneous sequences, TCR cDNA sequences were retained only when supported by two or more reads. The tcR package was used for downstream repertoire analysis, and clonotypes were matched across fractions by CDR3 nucleotide sequence plus V segment. VDJmatch was used to annotate antigen specificity against VDJdb, with one amino acid substitution allowed in CDR3.

This TCR derives from a woman aged 18 to 35 in good health. The V and J segments used are TRBV6-4 and TRBJ1-5; 8 bases in the junction line up with TRBD1. Sequences were obtained from CD4+ T cells sorted from blood. CDR3 reads: CASDGTGFQPQHF. The DNA reads as follows: TGTGCCAGCGACGGGACAGGCTTTCAGCCCCAGCATTTT.